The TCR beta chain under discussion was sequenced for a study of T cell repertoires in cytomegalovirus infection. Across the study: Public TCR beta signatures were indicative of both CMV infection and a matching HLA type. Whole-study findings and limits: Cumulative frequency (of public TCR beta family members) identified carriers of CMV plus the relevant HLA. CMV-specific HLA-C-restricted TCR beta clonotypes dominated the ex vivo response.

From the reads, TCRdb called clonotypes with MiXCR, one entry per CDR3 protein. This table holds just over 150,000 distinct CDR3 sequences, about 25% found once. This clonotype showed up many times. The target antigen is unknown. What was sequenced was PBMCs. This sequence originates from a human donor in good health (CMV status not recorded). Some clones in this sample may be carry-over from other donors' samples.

CDR3 DNA sequence: TGTGCCAGCAGCTTAGATACAGGGTTCCAATCTAACTATGGCTACACCTTC. It specifies CASSLDTGFQSNYGYTF. The chain is built from TRBV7-2 and TRBJ1-2, with D perhaps TRBD1 (6 bases). Trimming removed 1 base from V and 0 bases from J, with 15 bases in between. CDR1 and CDR2 (germline): SGHTA, FQGNSA. This CDR3 contains 17 residues.